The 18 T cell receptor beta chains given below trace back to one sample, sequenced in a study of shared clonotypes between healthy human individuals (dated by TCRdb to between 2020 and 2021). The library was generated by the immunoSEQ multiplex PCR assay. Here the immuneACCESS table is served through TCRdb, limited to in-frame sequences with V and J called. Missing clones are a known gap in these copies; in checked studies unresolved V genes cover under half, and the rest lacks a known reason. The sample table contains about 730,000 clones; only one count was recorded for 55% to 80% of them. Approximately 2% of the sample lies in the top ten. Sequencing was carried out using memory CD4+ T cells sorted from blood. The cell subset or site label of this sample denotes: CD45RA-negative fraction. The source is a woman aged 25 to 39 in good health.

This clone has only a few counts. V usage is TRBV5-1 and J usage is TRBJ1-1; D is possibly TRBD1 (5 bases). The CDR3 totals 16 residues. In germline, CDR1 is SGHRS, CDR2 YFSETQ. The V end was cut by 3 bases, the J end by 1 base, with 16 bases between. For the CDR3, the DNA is TGCGCCAGCAGCTCTCCGACGGGGGAGGAGAACACTGAAGCTTTCTTT. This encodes CASSSPTGEENTEAFF.

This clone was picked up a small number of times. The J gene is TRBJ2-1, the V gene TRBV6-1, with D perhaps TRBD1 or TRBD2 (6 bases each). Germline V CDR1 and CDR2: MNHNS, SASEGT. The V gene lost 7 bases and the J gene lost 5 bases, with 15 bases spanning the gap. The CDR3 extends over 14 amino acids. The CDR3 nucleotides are TGTGCCAGCATGGCAGGGGAGGAACACAATGAGCAGTTCTTC. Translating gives CASMAGEEHNEQFF.

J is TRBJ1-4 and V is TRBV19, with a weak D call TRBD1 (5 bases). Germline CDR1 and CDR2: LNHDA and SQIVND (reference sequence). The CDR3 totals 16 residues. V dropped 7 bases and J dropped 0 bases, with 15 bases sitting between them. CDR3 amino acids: CASTGRGLATNEKLFF. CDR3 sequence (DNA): TGTGCCAGTACCGGCCGGGGCCTGGCAACTAATGAAAAACTGTTTTTT.

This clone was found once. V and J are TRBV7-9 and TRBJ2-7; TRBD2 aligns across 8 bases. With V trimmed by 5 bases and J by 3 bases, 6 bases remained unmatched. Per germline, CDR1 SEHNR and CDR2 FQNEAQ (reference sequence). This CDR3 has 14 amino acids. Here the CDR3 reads CASSTSLAGYEQYF. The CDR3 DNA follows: TGTGCCAGCAGCACCAGCCTAGCGGGCTACGAGCAGTACTTC.

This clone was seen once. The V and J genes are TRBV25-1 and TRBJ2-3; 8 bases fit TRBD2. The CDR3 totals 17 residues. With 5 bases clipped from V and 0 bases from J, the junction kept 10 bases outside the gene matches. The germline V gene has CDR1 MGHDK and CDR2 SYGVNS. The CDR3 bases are TGTGCCAGCAGTTCAAACGGCGGGAGGCCAAGCACAGATACGCAGTATTTT. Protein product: CASSSNGGRPSTDTQYF.

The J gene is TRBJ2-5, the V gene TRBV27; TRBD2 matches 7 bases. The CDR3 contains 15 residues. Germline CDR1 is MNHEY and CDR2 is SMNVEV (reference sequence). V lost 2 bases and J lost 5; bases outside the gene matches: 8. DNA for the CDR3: TGTGCCAGCAGTTTAACGCCCCAGGGAGGGGAGACCCAGTACTTC. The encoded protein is CASSLTPQGGETQYF.

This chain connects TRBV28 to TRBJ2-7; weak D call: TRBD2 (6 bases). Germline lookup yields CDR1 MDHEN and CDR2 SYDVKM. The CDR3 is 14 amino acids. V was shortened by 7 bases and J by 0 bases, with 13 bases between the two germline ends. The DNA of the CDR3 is TGTGCCAGCAACCCTAGCGCTCCCTCCTACGAGCAGTACTTC. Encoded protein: CASNPSAPSYEQYF. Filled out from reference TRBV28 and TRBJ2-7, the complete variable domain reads DVKVTQSSRYLVKRTGEKVFLECVQDMDHENMFWYRQDPGLGLRLIYFSYDVKMKEKGDIPEGYSVSREKKERFSLILESASTNQTSMYLCASNPSAPSYEQYFGPGTRLTVT.

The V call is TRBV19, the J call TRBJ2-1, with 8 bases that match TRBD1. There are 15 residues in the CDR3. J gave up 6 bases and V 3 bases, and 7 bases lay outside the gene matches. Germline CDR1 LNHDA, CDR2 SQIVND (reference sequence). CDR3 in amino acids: CASSIGQGLPNEQFF. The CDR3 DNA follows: TGTGCCAGTAGTATCGGACAGGGCCTACCCAATGAGCAGTTCTTC.

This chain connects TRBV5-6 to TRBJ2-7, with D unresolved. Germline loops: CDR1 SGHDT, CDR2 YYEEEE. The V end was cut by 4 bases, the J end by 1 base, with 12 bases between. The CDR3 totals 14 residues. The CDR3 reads CASSPGGRSYEQYF. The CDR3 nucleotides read TGTGCCAGCAGCCCCGGTGGTAGGTCCTACGAGCAGTACTTC.

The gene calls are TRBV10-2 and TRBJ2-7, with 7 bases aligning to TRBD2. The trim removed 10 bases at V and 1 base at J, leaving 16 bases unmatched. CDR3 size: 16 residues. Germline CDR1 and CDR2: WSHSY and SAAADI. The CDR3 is CATLPMTGGRSYEQYF. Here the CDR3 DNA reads TGCGCCACCCTACCCATGACTGGCGGGAGATCCTACGAGCAGTACTTC.

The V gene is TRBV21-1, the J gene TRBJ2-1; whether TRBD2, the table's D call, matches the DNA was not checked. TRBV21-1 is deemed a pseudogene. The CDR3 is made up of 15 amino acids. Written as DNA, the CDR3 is TGTGCCAGCAGCAGAAAGCGGGAGGACAACAATGAGCAGTTCTTC. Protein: CASSRKREDNNEQFF.

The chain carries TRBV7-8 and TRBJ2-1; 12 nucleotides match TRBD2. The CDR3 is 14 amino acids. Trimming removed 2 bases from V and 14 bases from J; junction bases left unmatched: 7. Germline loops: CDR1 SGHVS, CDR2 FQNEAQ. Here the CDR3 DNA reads TGTGCCAGCAGCTTACAGACTAGCGGGAGTTGGAAGTTCTTC. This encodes CASSLQTSGSWKFF.

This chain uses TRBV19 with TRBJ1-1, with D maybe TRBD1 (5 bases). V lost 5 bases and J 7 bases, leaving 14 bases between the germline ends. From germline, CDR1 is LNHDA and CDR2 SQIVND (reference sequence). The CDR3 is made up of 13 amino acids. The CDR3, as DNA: TGTGCCAGTAGTCTCCGGGGACTCGATGAAGCTTTCTTT. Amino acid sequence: CASSLRGLDEAFF.

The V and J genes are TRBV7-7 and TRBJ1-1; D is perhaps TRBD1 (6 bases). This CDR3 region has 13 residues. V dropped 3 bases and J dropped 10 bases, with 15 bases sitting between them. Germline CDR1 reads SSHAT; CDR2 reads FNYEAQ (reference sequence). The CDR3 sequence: CASSFGGARVAFF. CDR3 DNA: TGTGCCAGCAGCTTCGGGGGCGCGAGGGTAGCTTTCTTT.

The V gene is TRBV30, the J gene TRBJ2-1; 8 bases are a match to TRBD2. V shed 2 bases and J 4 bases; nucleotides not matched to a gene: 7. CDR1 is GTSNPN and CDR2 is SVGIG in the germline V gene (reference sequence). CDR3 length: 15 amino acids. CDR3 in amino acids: CAWSRAGDFYNEQFF. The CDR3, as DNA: TGTGCCTGGAGTAGAGCGGGGGACTTTTACAATGAGCAGTTCTTC. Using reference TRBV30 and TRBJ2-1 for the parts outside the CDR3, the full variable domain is SQTIHQWPATLVQPVGSPLSLECTVEGTSNPNLYWYRQAAGRGLQLLFYSVGIGQISSEVPQNLSASRPQDRQFILSSKKLLLSDSGFYLCAWSRAGDFYNEQFFGPGTRLTVL.

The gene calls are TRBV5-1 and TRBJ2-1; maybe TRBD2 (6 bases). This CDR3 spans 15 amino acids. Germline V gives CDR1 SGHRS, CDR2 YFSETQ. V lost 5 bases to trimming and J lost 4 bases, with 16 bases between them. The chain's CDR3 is CASSFSTAGYNEQFF. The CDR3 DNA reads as TGCGCCAGCAGTTTCTCGACGGCGGGATACAATGAGCAGTTCTTC.

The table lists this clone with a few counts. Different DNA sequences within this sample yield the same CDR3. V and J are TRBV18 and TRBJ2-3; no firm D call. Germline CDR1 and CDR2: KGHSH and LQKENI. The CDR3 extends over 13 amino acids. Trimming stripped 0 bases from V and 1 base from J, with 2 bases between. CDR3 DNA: TGTGCCAGCTCACCACCGGGCACAGATACGCAGTATTTT. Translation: CASSPPGTDTQYF.

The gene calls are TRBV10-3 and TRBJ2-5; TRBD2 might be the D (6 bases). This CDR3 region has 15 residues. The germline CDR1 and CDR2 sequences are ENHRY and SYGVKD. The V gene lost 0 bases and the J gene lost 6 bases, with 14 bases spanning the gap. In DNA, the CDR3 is TGTGCCATCAGTGAGTCTGATCGGGAGAGGAAGACCCAGTACTTC. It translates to CAISESDRERKTQYF.